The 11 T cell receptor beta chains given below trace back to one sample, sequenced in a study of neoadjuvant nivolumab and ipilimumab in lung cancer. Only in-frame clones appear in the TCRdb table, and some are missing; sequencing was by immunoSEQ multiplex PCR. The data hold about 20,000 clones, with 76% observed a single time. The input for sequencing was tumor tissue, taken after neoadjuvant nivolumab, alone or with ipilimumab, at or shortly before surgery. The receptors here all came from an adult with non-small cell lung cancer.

The CDR3 nucleotides are TGTGCCAGTACGTTAACCCGCGGAAACTATGGCTACACCTTC. The encoded protein is CASTLTRGNYGYTF. The rearrangement joins TRBV19 to TRBJ1-2; D unresolved. This CDR3 is built from 14 residues. Germline values: CDR1 LNHDA, CDR2 SQIVND (reference sequence). V dropped 7 bases and J dropped 2 bases, with 14 bases sitting between them.

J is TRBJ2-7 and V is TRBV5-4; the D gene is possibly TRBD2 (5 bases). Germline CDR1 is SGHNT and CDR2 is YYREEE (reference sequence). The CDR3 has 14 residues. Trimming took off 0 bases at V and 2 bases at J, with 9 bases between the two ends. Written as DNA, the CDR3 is TGTGCCAGCAGCTTGGCGGGGAACCCCTACGAGCAGTACTTC. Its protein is CASSLAGNPYEQYF.

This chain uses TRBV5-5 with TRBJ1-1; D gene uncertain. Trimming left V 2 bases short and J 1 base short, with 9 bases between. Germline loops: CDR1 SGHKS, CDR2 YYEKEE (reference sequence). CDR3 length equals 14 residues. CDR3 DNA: TGTGCCAGCAGCTTTCTTGCGGGGAACACTGAAGCTTTCTTT. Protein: CASSFLAGNTEAFF. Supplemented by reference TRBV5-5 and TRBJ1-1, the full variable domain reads DAGVTQSPTHLIKTRGQQVTLRCSPISGHKSVSWYQQVLGQGPQFIFQYYEKEERGRGNFPDRFSARQFPNYSSELNVNALLLGDSALYLCASSFLAGNTEAFFGQGTRLTVV.

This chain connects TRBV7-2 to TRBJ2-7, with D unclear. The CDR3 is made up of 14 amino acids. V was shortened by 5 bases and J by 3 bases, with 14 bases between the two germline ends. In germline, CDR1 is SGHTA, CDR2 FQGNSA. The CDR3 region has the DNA TGTGCCAGCAGCCCCAGACTGGGTAACTACGAGCAGTACTTC. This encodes CASSPRLGNYEQYF.

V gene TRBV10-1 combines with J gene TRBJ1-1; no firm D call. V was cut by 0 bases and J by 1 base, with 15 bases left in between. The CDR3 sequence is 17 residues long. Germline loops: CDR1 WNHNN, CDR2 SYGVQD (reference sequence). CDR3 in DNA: TGCGCCAGCAGTGAGTCGGGAGGCAGCCACCCGAACACTGAAGCTTTCTTT. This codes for CASSESGGSHPNTEAFF.

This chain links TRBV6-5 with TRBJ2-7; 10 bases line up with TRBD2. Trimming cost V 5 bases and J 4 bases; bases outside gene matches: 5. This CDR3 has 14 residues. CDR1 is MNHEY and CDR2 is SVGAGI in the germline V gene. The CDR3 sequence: CASSTGTSAYEQYF. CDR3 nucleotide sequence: TGTGCCAGCAGTACCGGGACTAGCGCTTACGAGCAGTACTTC.

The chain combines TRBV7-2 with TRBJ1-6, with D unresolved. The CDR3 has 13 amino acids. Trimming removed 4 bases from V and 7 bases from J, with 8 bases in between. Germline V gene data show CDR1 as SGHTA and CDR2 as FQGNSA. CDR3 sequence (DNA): TGTGCCAGCAGCTCAGCTAAGAATTCACCCCTCCACTTT. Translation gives CASSSAKNSPLHF.

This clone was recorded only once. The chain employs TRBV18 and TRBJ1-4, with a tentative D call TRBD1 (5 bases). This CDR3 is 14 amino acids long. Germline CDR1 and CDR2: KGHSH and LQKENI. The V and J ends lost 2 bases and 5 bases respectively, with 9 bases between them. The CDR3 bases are TGTGCCAGCTCACCAGGGGGTACGAATGAAAAACTGTTTTTT. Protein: CASSPGGTNEKLFF. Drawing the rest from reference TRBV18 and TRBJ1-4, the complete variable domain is NAGVMQNPRHLVRRRGQEARLRCSPMKGHSHVYWYRQLPEEGLKFMVYLQKENIIDESGMPKERFSAEFPKEGPSILRIQQVVRGDSAAYFCASSPGGTNEKLFFGSGTQLSVL.

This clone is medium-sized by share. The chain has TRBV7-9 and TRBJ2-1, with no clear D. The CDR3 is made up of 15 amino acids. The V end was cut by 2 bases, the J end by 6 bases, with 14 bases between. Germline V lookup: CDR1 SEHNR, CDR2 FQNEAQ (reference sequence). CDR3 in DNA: TGTGCCAGCAGCTTAATGACTCGAGAAATCAATGAGCAGTTCTTC. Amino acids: CASSLMTREINEQFF.

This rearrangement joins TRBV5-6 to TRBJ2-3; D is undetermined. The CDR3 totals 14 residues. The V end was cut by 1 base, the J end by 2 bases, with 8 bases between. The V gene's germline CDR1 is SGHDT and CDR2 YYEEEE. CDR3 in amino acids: CASSLRFFTDTQYF. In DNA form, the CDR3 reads TGTGCCAGCAGCTTGCGGTTTTTCACAGATACGCAGTATTTT.

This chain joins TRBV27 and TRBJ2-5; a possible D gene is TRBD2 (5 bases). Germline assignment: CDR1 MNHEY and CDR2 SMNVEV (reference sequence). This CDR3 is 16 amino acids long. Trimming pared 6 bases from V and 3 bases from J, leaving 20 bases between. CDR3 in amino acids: CASSSLKFWGEETQYF. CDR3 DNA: TGTGCCAGCAGCTCGTTAAAGTTTTGGGGAGAAGAGACCCAGTACTTC.